This T cell receptor beta chain was observed in a study of cytomegalovirus exposure and HLA in healthy donors. Study as a whole: Sequencing of 150 million to 200 million T cells in an earlier analysis found some 100 million unique TCR beta sequences. Study outcomes and limitations: Some TCR beta chains (roughly 160 of them) were listed as cytomegalovirus-associated.

Comment on this clone: Its antigen remains unidentified.

Donors had nominal health at sampling but likely had unrecorded immune exposures. The PCR was carried out with 60 Vbeta primers and 13 Jbeta primers. TCRdb's copy holds only in-frame clones and misses some; the assay was immunoSEQ multiplex PCR. The sample carries 240,000 or so clones, around 81% recorded once. This receptor was taken from a woman aged 60-75 years in good health and CMV-seropositive. The sample consisted of PBMCs.

The CDR3 loop is CASSVGGNTIYF. In DNA form, the CDR3 reads TGTGCCAGCAGCGTGGGGGGGAACACCATATATTTT. V is TRBV14 and J is TRBJ1-3, with D possibly TRBD1 on 5 matching bases. Trimming left V 5 bases short and J 7 bases short, with 9 bases between. Germline V CDR1 and CDR2: SGHDN, FVKESK. This CDR3 has 12 residues. Complete variable domain (other parts from reference TRBV14 and TRBJ1-3): EAGVTQFPSHSVIEKGQTVTLRCDPISGHDNLYWYRRVMGKEIKFLLHFVKESKQDESGMPNNRFLAERTGGTYSTLKVQPAELEDSGVYFCASSVGGNTIYFGEGSWLTVV.